The 5 T cell receptor beta chains in this list originate from one sample, sequenced in a study of regulatory T cells in long-lasting Graves disease. Time point reported: persistent/refractory GD, antithyroid drugs over 5 years with positive TRAb. PBMCs were the source of the RNA used for TCR sequencing. With iRepertoire HTBI primers and Arm-PCR of CDR3 regions, TCR beta libraries were built. Each CDR3 protein gets one entry after TCRdb re-called the multiplex PCR reads with MiXCR. The repertoire includes almost 350,000 distinct CDR3 sequences, about 18% of them detected once, and over 25% sits in the top ten. The material was peripheral blood mononuclear cells (PBMCs), obtained when the disease was refractory, from a patient treated with antithyroid drugs. The source is a female donor with Graves disease.

This clonotype was seen only a few times. The V and J genes are TRBV29-1 and TRBJ2-2; 8 bases map to TRBD2. The CDR3 contains 13 residues. Germline trimming cut 7 bases from V and 2 bases from J; bases unmatched to any gene: 3. Per germline, CDR1 SQVTM and CDR2 ANQGSEA. The CDR3 region has the DNA TGCAGCGGGACTAGCAGTAACACCGGGGAGCTGTTTTTT. This sequence encodes CSGTSSNTGELFF.

The table lists this clonotype with many counts. The chain combines TRBV20-1 with TRBJ2-7, with D possibly matching TRBD1 (6 bases). The CDR3 contains 17 residues. V was clipped by 0 bases and J by 3 bases, with 21 bases between them. Germline loops: CDR1 DFQATT, CDR2 SNEGSKA (reference sequence). The CDR3 protein is CSARDLRAKTGYYEQYF. CDR3 DNA sequence: TGCAGTGCTAGAGATCTAAGGGCAAAGACAGGCTACTACGAGCAGTACTTC.

The V gene is TRBV29-1, the J gene TRBJ1-2, with no clear D. The CDR3 is 11 residues long. CDR1 is SQVTM, CDR2 ANQGSEA, per germline. CDR3 sequence: CKVSGRDGYTF. The CDR3 coding sequence is TGCAAAGTGTCGGGTCGCGACGGCTACACCTTC.

The CDR3 loop is CASSPPNSGNTIYF. In DNA form, the CDR3 reads TGTGCCAGTAGTCCCCCGAACTCTGGAAACACCATATATTTT. V usage is TRBV19 and J usage is TRBJ1-3; no firm D call. The V end lost 5 bases, the J end lost 0 bases, and 8 bases lay between the germline ends. Looked up from germline, CDR1 is LNHDA and CDR2 is SQIVND (reference sequence). The CDR3 totals 14 residues.

This clonotype was counted many times. The V and J genes are TRBV28 and TRBJ2-7, with D perhaps TRBD1 or TRBD2 (7 bases each). Germline V gene sequence: CDR1 MDHEN, CDR2 SYDVKM. The CDR3 is 16 amino acids. Trimming removed 8 bases at V and 2 bases at J, with 22 bases between. The CDR3 coding sequence is TGTGCCAGCTGGGAGGGGTCAGGGGGGTCGACCTACGAGCAGTACTTC. This translates into CASWEGSGGSTYEQYF.